Given below is one T cell receptor beta chain in context. The antigen is undetermined. CDR3 length: 15 residues. The V and J ends lost 0 bases and 4 bases respectively, with 10 bases between them. Germline CDR1 is MNHNY and CDR2 is SVGAGI (reference sequence). The sample is drawn from a study of CD4+ T cells in melanoma. Assay: immunoSEQ multiplex PCR; the TCRdb copy retains only in-frame clones and omits some. The repertoire holds 8,000 to 10,000 clones, over 55% seen once, with over 15% in the top ten. Study-level results: A reported correlation linked neoantigen-specific CD4+ T cells to CD8+, macrophage and B cell function. In melanoma, neoantigen-specific CD4+ T cells reportedly differed in differentiation state.

This chain joins TRBV6-6 and TRBJ1-5; D is perhaps TRBD1 (5 bases). The sequence was obtained from a human donor with melanoma. The sample was cells from a culture (not recorded whether cultured in vitro). Here the CDR3 DNA reads TGTGCCAGCAGTTACTCGAATCGGGGGAATCAGCCCCAGCATTTT. It translates to CASSYSNRGNQPQHF.